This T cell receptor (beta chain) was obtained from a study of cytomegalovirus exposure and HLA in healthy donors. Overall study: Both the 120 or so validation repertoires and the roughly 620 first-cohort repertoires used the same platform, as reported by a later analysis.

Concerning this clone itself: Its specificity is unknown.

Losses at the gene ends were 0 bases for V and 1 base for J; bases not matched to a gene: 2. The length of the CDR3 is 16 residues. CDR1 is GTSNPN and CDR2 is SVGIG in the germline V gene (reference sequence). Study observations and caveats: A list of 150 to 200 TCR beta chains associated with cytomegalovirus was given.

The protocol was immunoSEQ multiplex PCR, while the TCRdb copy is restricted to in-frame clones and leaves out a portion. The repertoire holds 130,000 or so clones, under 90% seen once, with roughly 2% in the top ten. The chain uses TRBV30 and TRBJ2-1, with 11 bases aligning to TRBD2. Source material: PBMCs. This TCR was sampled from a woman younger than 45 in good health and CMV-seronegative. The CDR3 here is CAWSVGTSGSYNEQFF. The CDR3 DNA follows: TGTGCCTGGAGTGTAGGGACTAGCGGTTCCTACAATGAGCAGTTCTTC.